Listed below are T cell receptor beta chains from one sample, sequenced in a study of Ad26.COV2.S vaccination and SARS-CoV-2 variants. TCRdb keeps only in-frame clones here, not all; method: immunoSEQ multiplex PCR. The sample shows hundreds of thousands of clones, 75% to 90% of them seen only once. The sample in question was peripheral blood, obtained in a trial of Ad26.COV2.S vaccine versus placebo. The receptors were sampled from a person between 18 and 65 years old who received the Ad26.COV2.S COVID-19 vaccine or a placebo. Each CDR3 is given with its conserved first and last residue.

>TRBJ1-1|TRBV6-2/TRBV6-3
CASSYDREAFF
>TRBJ1-1|TRBV27
CASSPRGATEAFF
>TRBJ2-5|TRBV10-1
CASSEGEETQYF
>TRBJ2-7|TRBV15
CATSTGPSGSHVQFYEQYF
>TRBJ2-2|TRBV10-3
CAASESNTGELFF
>TRBJ1-6|TRBV27
CASSYRGGNSPLHF
>TRBJ1-4|TRBV28
CASSPSPIGTVFNEKLFF
>TRBJ2-1|TRBV18
CASSPGQHNEQFF
>TRBJ2-7|TRBV7-2
CASSLGVLGGYEQYF
>TRBJ1-5|TRBV18
CASSPSVGNQPQHF
>TRBJ2-3|TRBV7-9
CASSPKAGSTDTQYF
>TRBJ2-7|TRBV5-1
CASSFTGPSYEQYF
>TRBJ1-2|TRBV29-1
CSATGTGINGYTF
>TRBJ2-3|TRBV5-1
CASSLSTDTQYF
>TRBJ2-3|TRBV11-2
CASSRPGLRDTQYF
>TRBJ1-1|TRBV5-6
CASSLAVGVNTEAFF
>TRBJ2-3|TRBV9
CASSGTGTSGSSRHPDTQYF
>TRBJ2-3|TRBV6-5
CASSWDYSADTQYF
>TRBJ2-1|TRBV18
CASSPTTQTPSYNEQFF
>TRBJ1-1|TRBV24-1
CATIQGWGRTEAFF
>TRBJ2-2|TRBV14
CASSQDRPGWDGELFF
>TRBJ1-6|TRBV18
CASSPLGQGNSYNSPLHF
>TRBJ1-1|TRBV3-1/TRBV3-2
CASSQTGVAFF
>TRBJ1-5|TRBV30
CAWSAARDSVNQPQHF
>TRBJ2-3|TRBV18
CASSRRGGTDTQYF